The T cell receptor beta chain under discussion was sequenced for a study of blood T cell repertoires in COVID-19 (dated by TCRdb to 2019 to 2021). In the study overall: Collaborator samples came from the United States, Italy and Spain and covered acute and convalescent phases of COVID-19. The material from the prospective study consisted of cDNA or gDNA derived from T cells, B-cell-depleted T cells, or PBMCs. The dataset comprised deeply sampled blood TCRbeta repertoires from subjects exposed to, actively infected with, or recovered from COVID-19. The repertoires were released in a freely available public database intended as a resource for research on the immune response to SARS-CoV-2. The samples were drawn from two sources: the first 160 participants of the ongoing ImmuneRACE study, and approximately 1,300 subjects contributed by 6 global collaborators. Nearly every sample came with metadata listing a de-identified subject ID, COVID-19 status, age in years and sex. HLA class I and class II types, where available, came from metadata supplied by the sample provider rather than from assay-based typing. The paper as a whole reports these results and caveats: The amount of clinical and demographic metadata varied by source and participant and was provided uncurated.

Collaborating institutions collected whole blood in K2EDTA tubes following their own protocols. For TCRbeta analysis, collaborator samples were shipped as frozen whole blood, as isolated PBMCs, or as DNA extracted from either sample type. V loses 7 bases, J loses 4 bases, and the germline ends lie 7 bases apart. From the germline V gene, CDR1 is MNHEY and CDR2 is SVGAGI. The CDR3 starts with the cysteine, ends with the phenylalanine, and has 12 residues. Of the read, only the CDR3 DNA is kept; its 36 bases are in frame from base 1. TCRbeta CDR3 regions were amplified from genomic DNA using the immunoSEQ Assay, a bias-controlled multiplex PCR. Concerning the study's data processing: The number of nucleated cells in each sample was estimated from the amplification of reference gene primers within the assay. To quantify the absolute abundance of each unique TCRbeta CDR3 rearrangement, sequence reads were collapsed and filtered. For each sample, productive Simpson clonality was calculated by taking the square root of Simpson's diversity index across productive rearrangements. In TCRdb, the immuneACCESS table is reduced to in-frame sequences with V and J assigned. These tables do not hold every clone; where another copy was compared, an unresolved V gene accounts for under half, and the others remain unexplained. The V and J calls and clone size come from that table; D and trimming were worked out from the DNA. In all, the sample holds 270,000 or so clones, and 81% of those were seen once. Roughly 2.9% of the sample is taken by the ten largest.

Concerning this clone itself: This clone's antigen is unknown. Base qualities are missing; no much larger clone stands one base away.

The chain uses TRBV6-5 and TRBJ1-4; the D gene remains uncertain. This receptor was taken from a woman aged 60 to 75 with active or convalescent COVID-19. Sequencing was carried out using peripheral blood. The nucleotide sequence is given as TGTGCCAGCACCCAGTTTAATGAAAAACTGTTTTTT. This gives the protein CASTQFNEKLFF.